The following is a T cell receptor (beta chain) sequence with its context. The data derive from a study of blood T cell repertoires in COVID-19. Study summary: Samples of COVID-19 (acute and convalescent) were obtained from the United States, Italy and Spain. PBMCs, B-cell-depleted T cells, or T cells were the source of the cDNA or gDNA that made up the material.

Per the authors' pipeline: Nucleated cell number was recorded as an estimate derived from reference gene primer amplification. Here immunoSEQ multiplex PCR was the method, and the copy in TCRdb shows in-frame clones only, minus some. The D gene and trimming were derived from the DNA, and the V and J assignments and clone size from that table. The top ten clones hold about 2% of a sample with around 250,000 clones, about 80% of them seen once. This CDR3 contains 17 residues. The germline V gene encodes CDR1 LGHDT and CDR2 YNNKEL (reference sequence). With 6 bases clipped from V and 1 base from J, the junction kept 9 bases outside the gene matches.

The specimen sequenced was peripheral blood. This chain joins TRBV3-1 (or the pseudogene TRBV3-2) and TRBJ2-1; 10 nucleotides match TRBD1. This clonotype was sampled from a man aged 25-40 years who had recovered from COVID-19. CDR3 nucleotides: TGTGCCAGCAGTAGGGGACAGGGGATGGGGTCCTACAATGAGCAGTTCTTC. This gives the protein CASSRGQGMGSYNEQFF.